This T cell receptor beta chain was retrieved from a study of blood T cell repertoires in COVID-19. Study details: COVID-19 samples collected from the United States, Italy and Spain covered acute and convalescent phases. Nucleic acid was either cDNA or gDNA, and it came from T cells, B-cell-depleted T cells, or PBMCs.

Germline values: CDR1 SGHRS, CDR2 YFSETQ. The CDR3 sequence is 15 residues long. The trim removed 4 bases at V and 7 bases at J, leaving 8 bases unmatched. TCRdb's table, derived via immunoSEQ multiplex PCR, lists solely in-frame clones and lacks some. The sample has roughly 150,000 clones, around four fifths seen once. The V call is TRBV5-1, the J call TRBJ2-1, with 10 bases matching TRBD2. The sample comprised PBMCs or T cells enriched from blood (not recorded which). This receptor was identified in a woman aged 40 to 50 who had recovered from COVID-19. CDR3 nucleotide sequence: TGCGCCAGCAGCGTCCTAGCGGGAGAAGGGAATGAGCAGTTCTTC. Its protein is CASSVLAGEGNEQFF.